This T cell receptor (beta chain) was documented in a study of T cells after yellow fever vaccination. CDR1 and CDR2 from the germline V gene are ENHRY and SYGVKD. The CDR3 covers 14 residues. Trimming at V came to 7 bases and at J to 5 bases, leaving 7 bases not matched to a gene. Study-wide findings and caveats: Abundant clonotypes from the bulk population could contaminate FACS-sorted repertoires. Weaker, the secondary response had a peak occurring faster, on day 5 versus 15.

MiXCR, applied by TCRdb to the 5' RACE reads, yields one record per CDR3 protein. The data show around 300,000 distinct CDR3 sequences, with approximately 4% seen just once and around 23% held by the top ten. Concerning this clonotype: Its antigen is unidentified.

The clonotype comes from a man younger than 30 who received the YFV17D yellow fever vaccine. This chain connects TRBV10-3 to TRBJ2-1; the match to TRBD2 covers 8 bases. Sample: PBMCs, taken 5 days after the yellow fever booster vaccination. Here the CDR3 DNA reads TGTGCCATCACCACCTCGGGACTAGACAATGAGCAGTTCTTC. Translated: CAITTSGLDNEQFF.